This TCR beta chain was recorded in a study of CD8+CD57+ T cells in acquired aplastic anemia. Patients chosen for sequencing had CD8+CD57+ cells that had expanded, as shown by flow cytometry. V was cut by 4 bases and J by 0 bases, with 10 bases left in between. The CDR3 is made up of 14 amino acids. In germline, CDR1 is SGHRS, CDR2 YFSETQ. The study profiled TCR beta VDJ and CDR3 using genomic DNA as template. TCRdb re-called the reads through MiXCR, storing one row per CDR3 protein. The sample records hundreds of thousands of distinct CDR3 sequences, less than 35% being singletons. Remarks on this clonotype: No antigen is known for it.

The study's findings and limits: Patients and controls shared 25 to 35 CD8+ CDR3 sequences, which appeared highly expressed in patients and within their immunodominant clones.

Sequenced: sorted CD4+, CD8+, or CD8+CD57+ T cells (not recorded which) from PBMCs. The rearrangement joins TRBV5-1 to TRBJ1-1; D unresolved. This receptor was identified in a human donor with aplastic anemia. The CDR3 protein is CASSPVGLNTEAFF. The CDR3 nucleotides are TGCGCCAGCAGCCCGGTGGGGTTGAACACTGAAGCTTTCTTT. The full variable domain, rest sourced from reference TRBV5-1 and TRBJ1-1, is KAGVTQTPRYLIKTRGQQVTLSCSPISGHRSVSWYQQTPGQGLQFLFEYFSETQRNKGNFPGRFSGRQFSNSRSEMNVSTLELGDSALYLCASSPVGLNTEAFFGQGTRLTVV.